Presented here are 29 T cell receptor beta chains from one specimen sequenced in a study of T cells in Graves' hyperthyroidism and ophthalmopathy. Researchers amplified the TCR beta CDR3 regions from RNA transcripts. First-round RT-PCR with HTBI primers amplified the TCR CDR3 region. One entry per CDR3 protein, called by TCRdb with MiXCR from the multiplex PCR reads. The sample records 400,000 to 500,000 distinct CDR3 sequences, roughly 14% being singletons. Sample: blood. These receptors all stem from a man aged 18 to 29 with Graves' ophthalmopathy.

Many counts were recorded for this clonotype. The V gene is TRBV29-1, the J gene TRBJ2-1; 10 bases map to TRBD1. The CDR3 consists of 14 residues. CDR1 and CDR2 (germline): SQVTM, ANQGSEA. J gave up 4 bases and V 2 bases, and 2 bases lay outside the gene matches. CDR3 nucleotides: TGCAGCGTTGAACTGGGACAGGGGTACAATGAGCAGTTCTTC. Protein product: CSVELGQGYNEQFF.

The chain couples TRBV5-6 to TRBJ2-7; 8 bases line up with TRBD2. This CDR3 contains 16 residues. Germline loops: CDR1 SGHDT, CDR2 YYEEEE. V was clipped by 4 bases and J by 0 bases; unmatched bases: 9. The CDR3 sequence: CASSPNPSGSSYEQYF. CDR3 sequence (DNA): TGTGCCAGCAGCCCAAACCCAAGCGGGAGCTCCTACGAGCAGTACTTC.

This clonotype was seen many times. This chain connects TRBV10-3 to TRBJ1-6; TRBD1 agrees at 8 bases. This CDR3 has 14 amino acids. Unmatched junction bases numbered 3, after V lost 6 bases and J lost 5 bases. CDR1 is ENHRY, CDR2 SYGVKD, per germline. This CDR3 is CAISSTGDNSPLHF. CDR3 nucleotides: TGTGCCATCAGCTCGACAGGGGATAATTCACCCCTCCACTTT.

This clonotype was seen ten or more times. The chain is built from TRBV11-2 and TRBJ2-1; D is ambiguous. CDR1 and CDR2 from the germline V gene are SGHAT and FQNNGV. The CDR3 is made up of 14 amino acids. Trimming removed 5 bases at V and 7 bases at J, with 15 bases between. The CDR3: CASSPRVNLNEQFF. The CDR3 DNA reads as TGTGCCAGCAGCCCTCGGGTCAATCTAAATGAGCAGTTCTTC.

Ten or more counts support this clonotype. In DNA form, the CDR3 reads TGTGCCAGCAGCTTACGGTCGGGAGGGGTGTACGAGCAGTACTTC. It encodes CASSLRSGGVYEQYF. The rearrangement uses TRBV7-2 and TRBJ2-7; TRBD2 agrees at 8 bases. The CDR3 has 15 residues. V shed 2 bases and J 4 bases; nucleotides not matched to a gene: 7. Germline-derived CDR1 and CDR2 are SGHTA and FQGNSA.

The rearrangement links TRBV18 to TRBJ1-1, with TRBD1 as a possible D gene (6 bases). The CDR3 totals 17 residues. The germline CDR1 and CDR2 sequences are KGHSH and LQKENI. Trimming removed 2 bases from V and 6 bases from J, with 22 bases in between. The CDR3: CASSPGGVGGEFSEAFF. As DNA, the CDR3 is TGTGCCAGCTCACCAGGGGGGGTTGGGGGCGAATTCTCTGAAGCTTTCTTT.

This clonotype occurred many times. V and J are TRBV12-3 or TRBV12-4 and TRBJ2-1; the D is unclear. The CDR3 totals 12 residues. Trimming took off 7 bases at V and 5 bases at J, with 9 bases between the two ends. The CDR3 protein is CASKRTDNEQFF. The CDR3 DNA sequence: TGTGCCAGCAAAAGGACCGACAATGAGCAGTTCTTC.

This clonotype occurred many times. The V gene is TRBV18, the J gene TRBJ2-1; unclear D gene. The CDR3 is 12 amino acids. Trimming took 3 bases from V and 5 from J, leaving 5 bases between them. The germline V gene has CDR1 KGHSH and CDR2 LQKENI. The CDR3 here is CASSPWDNEQFF. CDR3 nucleotides: TGTGCCAGCTCACCTTGGGACAATGAGCAGTTCTTC.

There are a few counts of this clonotype. This may arise from a read error, as a much more abundant clone is one base away. The CDR3: CAGTLRTGGFNQPQHF. CDR3 DNA: TGTGCCGGCACTTTACGGACAGGGGGCTTTAATCAGCCCCAGCATTTT. The genes are TRBV28 and TRBJ1-5, with 11 bases aligning to TRBD1. The CDR3 totals 16 residues. V gave up 11 bases and J gave up 4 bases; unmatched junction bases: 13. The V gene's germline CDR1 is MDHEN and CDR2 SYDVKM.

The chain is built from TRBV25-1 and TRBJ1-2; D gene unclear. The CDR3 loop spans 15 amino acids. V lost 2 bases, J lost 0 bases, and 10 bases lay in between. Germline V gene sequence: CDR1 MGHDK, CDR2 SYGVNS. CDR3 DNA sequence: TGTGCCAGCAGTGAACGTGAGGTAGCTAACTATGGCTACACCTTC. It translates to CASSEREVANYGYTF.

The chain has TRBV25-1 and TRBJ2-1; 9 nucleotides agree with TRBD2. Germline V gene data show CDR1 as MGHDK and CDR2 as SYGVNS. The junction had 3 bases not matched to a gene; V was cut back by 4 bases and J by 5 bases. The CDR3 is made up of 14 amino acids. This CDR3 is CASSAAGGNNEQFF. The CDR3, as DNA: TGTGCCAGCAGTGCAGCGGGGGGAAACAATGAGCAGTTCTTC.

This clonotype showed up many times. The V gene is TRBV5-1, the J gene TRBJ2-7, with D possibly TRBD1 on 5 matching bases. The V end lost 0 bases, the J end lost 7 bases, and 23 bases lay between the germline ends. The CDR3 totals 17 residues. CDR1 and CDR2 from the germline V gene are SGHRS and YFSETQ. CDR3 nucleotides: TGCGCCAGCAGCTTGGTTGGTGGCACAGGCACGGCTTTGGAGCAGTACTTC. Translated: CASSLVGGTGTALEQYF. Looking up the rest from reference TRBV5-1 and TRBJ2-7 gives the full variable domain: KAGVTQTPRYLIKTRGQQVTLSCSPISGHRSVSWYQQTPGQGLQFLFEYFSETQRNKGNFPGRFSGRQFSNSRSEMNVSTLELGDSALYLCASSLVGGTGTALEQYFGPGTRLTVT.

This clonotype was counted many times. J is TRBJ1-2 and V is TRBV12-3 or TRBV12-4; D not resolved. This CDR3 region has 14 residues. V lost 2 bases to trimming and J lost 1 base, with 8 bases between them. The CDR3 protein is CASSLQRRNYGYTF. CDR3 DNA: TGTGCCAGCAGTTTACAGCGACGTAACTATGGCTACACCTTC.

With respect to this clonotype: A much more abundant neighbour one base away suggests this may be a read error. This sequence joins TRBV7-9 and TRBJ1-1; D is uncertain. This CDR3 has 14 residues. Germline V lookup: CDR1 SEHNR, CDR2 FQNEAQ (reference sequence). V dropped 4 bases and J dropped 5 bases, with 14 bases sitting between them. The CDR3 DNA sequence: TGTGCCAGCAGCTCCAAAGGAGGGAGGACTGAAGCTTTCTTT. Translated: CASSSKGGRTEAFF.

This clonotype was seen at least ten times. V gene TRBV5-1 combines with J gene TRBJ2-1; D remains unclear. Germline assignment: CDR1 SGHRS and CDR2 YFSETQ. The CDR3 runs to 14 residues. V was cut by 4 bases and J by 6 bases, with 14 bases left in between. The CDR3 loop is CASSHSGSTNEQFF. In DNA, the CDR3 is TGCGCCAGCAGCCACTCCGGGTCGACCAATGAGCAGTTCTTC.

The rearrangement joins TRBV6-1 to TRBJ2-7, with TRBD2 matching over 8 bases. Germline CDR1 MNHNS, CDR2 SASEGT. After removal of 8 bases from V and 2 bases from J, the junction contained 5 bases not matched to a gene. The CDR3 loop spans 13 amino acids. In DNA form, the CDR3 reads TGTGCCAGCCGGCGGGAGGTAACCTACGAGCAGTACTTC. Its translation is CASRREVTYEQYF.

J is TRBJ2-5 and V is TRBV6-2 or TRBV6-3; no reliable D call. This CDR3 contains 14 residues. The V gene lost 0 bases and the J gene lost 4 bases, with 9 bases spanning the gap. The germline gives CDR1 MNHEY, CDR2 SVGEGT. The CDR3 DNA sequence: TGTGCCAGCAGTTACTCGTACAGACGAGAGACCCAGTACTTC. It translates to CASSYSYRRETQYF.

This clonotype was recorded many times. The CDR3: CASSLGQREPETQYF. Written as DNA, the CDR3 is TGTGCCAGCAGCTTGGGGCAGCGGGAGCCAGAGACCCAGTACTTC. This chain connects TRBV11-3 to TRBJ2-5; TRBD2 aligns across 8 bases. The junction had 7 bases not matched to a gene; V was cut back by 3 bases and J by 4 bases. CDR1 is SGHNT, CDR2 YENEEA, per germline. The CDR3 is 15 amino acids.

This clonotype was recorded many times. V usage is TRBV5-1 and J usage is TRBJ2-3; possibly TRBD2 for D (6 bases). Germline CDR1 SGHRS, CDR2 YFSETQ. This CDR3 has 15 residues. Trimming pared 6 bases from V and 5 bases from J, leaving 19 bases between. CDR3 in DNA: TGCGCCAGCACCCAGGCGGGGCGCCGCGTAGATACGCAGTATTTT. It translates to CASTQAGRRVDTQYF.

A remark on this clonotype: This clone may be a read error of a much larger clone one base away. The chain combines TRBV4-1 with TRBJ2-7; TRBD1 aligns across 9 bases. Germline V CDR1 and CDR2: MGHRA, YSYEKL. This CDR3 is built from 14 residues. Losses at the gene ends were 5 bases for V and 3 bases for J; bases not matched to a gene: 5. The CDR3 DNA reads TGCGCCAGCAGCACGGGACAGGGATACTACGAGCAGTACTTC. It yields the protein CASSTGQGYYEQYF.

This clonotype came up many times. The chain is built from TRBV20-1 and TRBJ2-7, with a weak D call TRBD2 (6 bases). The CDR3 spans 13 residues. Trimming took 0 bases from V and 5 from J, leaving 11 bases between them. Germline-derived CDR1 and CDR2 are DFQATT and SNEGSKA (reference sequence). CDR3 protein: CSAREREPHEQYF. The CDR3 nucleotides are TGCAGTGCTAGAGAACGGGAGCCCCACGAGCAGTACTTC.

In regard to this clonotype: A much larger clone lies a single base off, so this may be a read error. The genes are TRBV11-2 and TRBJ1-4, with D possibly matching TRBD1 (5 bases). Trimming pared 1 base from V and 7 bases from J, leaving 13 bases between. Germline V gene sequence: CDR1 SGHAT, CDR2 FQNNGV. CDR3 length: 15 residues. Here the CDR3 reads CASSLGAGGGEKLFF. The CDR3 DNA is TGTGCCAGCAGCTTAGGTGCCGGGGGGGGTGAAAAACTGTTTTTT.

This chain joins TRBV4-1 and TRBJ1-2; D may be TRBD1 (6 bases). The CDR3 is made up of 17 amino acids. V was cut by 1 base and J by 3 bases, with 18 bases left in between. Germline V CDR1 and CDR2: MGHRA, YSYEKL. The CDR3 DNA reads as TGCGCCAGCAGCCAAGGGGGGGCTGGACAAGGCTACTATGGCTACACCTTC. This codes for CASSQGGAGQGYYGYTF.

This clonotype was seen ten or more times. V usage is TRBV3-1 and J usage is TRBJ2-1; the D gene could be TRBD1 or TRBD2 (5 bases each). The V gene lost 2 bases and the J gene lost 8 bases, with 10 bases spanning the gap. Germline V gene lookup returns CDR1 LGHDT and CDR2 YNNKEL (reference sequence). CDR3 size: 13 residues. CDR3 in amino acids: CASSQRGVYEQFF. CDR3 DNA sequence: TGTGCCAGCAGCCAAAGAGGGGTCTATGAGCAGTTCTTC.

The chain employs TRBV6-1 and TRBJ2-1; 8 nucleotides line up with TRBD2. Germline CDR1 is MNHNS and CDR2 is SASEGT. Trimming at V came to 7 bases and at J to 4 bases, leaving 9 bases not matched to a gene. The CDR3 extends over 15 amino acids. CDR3 protein: CASTNGAGGYNEQFF. The CDR3 DNA reads TGTGCCAGCACCAATGGTGCGGGAGGTTACAATGAGCAGTTCTTC.

The rearrangement uses TRBV27 and TRBJ1-5; 7 bases map to TRBD1. Germline V gives CDR1 MNHEY, CDR2 SMNVEV (reference sequence). V lost 6 bases to trimming and J lost 2 bases; unmatched junction nucleotides: 4. This CDR3 has 14 amino acids. The CDR3 DNA reads as TGTGCCAGCAGCAACAGGGGTGGCAATCAGCCCCAGCATTTT. Encoded protein: CASSNRGGNQPQHF.

This clonotype was counted many times. The chain is built from TRBV27 and TRBJ2-2; 10 nucleotides line up with TRBD1. V lost 5 bases to trimming and J lost 3 bases; unmatched junction nucleotides: 0. CDR1 MNHEY and CDR2 SMNVEV come from the germline V gene (reference sequence). The CDR3 contains 14 residues. CDR3 bases: TGTGCCAGCAGTGGACAGGGGGACACCGGGGAGCTGTTTTTT. Translation: CASSGQGDTGELFF.

The chain recombines TRBV18 with TRBJ2-7, with TRBD1 identical over 8 bases. V lost 6 bases to trimming and J lost 2 bases; unmatched junction nucleotides: 12. The CDR3 has 16 amino acids. The germline CDR1 and CDR2 sequences are KGHSH and LQKENI. The CDR3 coding sequence is TGTGCCAGCTCCCCGAGAGGACAGGGCACAACCTACGAGCAGTACTTC. This translates into CASSPRGQGTTYEQYF.

The table lists this clonotype with a few counts. The chain links TRBV6-1 to TRBJ1-4; D not certain. The V end was cut by 7 bases, the J end by 5 bases, with 11 bases between. Per the germline V gene, CDR1 is MNHNS and CDR2 is SASEGT. CDR3 length: 13 amino acids. The CDR3 is CASKRLPNEKLFF. The CDR3, as DNA: TGTGCCAGCAAACGGCTTCCCAATGAAAAACTGTTTTTT.